The 20 T cell receptor beta chains given below trace back to one sample, sequenced in a study of blood T cell repertoires in COVID-19. The repertoire was sequenced with immunoSEQ multiplex PCR; TCRdb's copy has only in-frame clones and lacks some. The sample includes roughly 120,000 clones, roughly 90% seen only once; the top ten take 4% to 5%. Sequencing was done on a sample of peripheral blood. The receptors come from a man aged 60 to 75 with COVID-19, enrolled during active disease.

V usage is TRBV3-1 (or the pseudogene TRBV3-2) and J usage is TRBJ1-2; tentative D call: TRBD1 (6 bases). Germline loops: CDR1 LGHDT, CDR2 YNNKEL (reference sequence). V was clipped by 4 bases and J by 8 bases, with 14 bases between them. The CDR3 length is 13 residues. The CDR3 protein is CASSPQGRGGYTF. As DNA, the CDR3 is TGTGCCAGCAGCCCACAGGGCCGTGGAGGCTACACCTTC.

This chain's CDR3 is CASRSTSGRPAEQFF. The DNA for the CDR3 is TGTGCCAGCAGATCCACTAGCGGGAGGCCCGCAGAGCAGTTCTTC. The gene calls are TRBV3-1 (or the pseudogene TRBV3-2) and TRBJ2-1; 12 bases match TRBD2. After removal of 6 bases from V and 10 bases from J, the junction contained 10 bases not matched to a gene. CDR1 is LGHDT and CDR2 is YNNKEL in the germline V gene (reference sequence). CDR3 size: 15 residues.

The CDR3 here is CASSLLGEDTEAFF. The DNA of the CDR3 is TGTGCCAGCAGCTTGTTAGGGGAGGACACTGAAGCTTTCTTT. V and J are TRBV5-8 and TRBJ1-1; D might be TRBD1 (5 bases). Germline CDR1 reads SGHTS; CDR2 reads YDEGEE. The CDR3 sequence is 14 residues long. Trimming left V 1 base short and J 3 bases short, with 10 bases between.

This clone has just a few counts. This chain connects TRBV5-1 to TRBJ2-7; 7 nucleotides line up with TRBD1. The CDR3 covers 14 residues. J was trimmed by 2 bases and V by 4 bases; bases with no gene match: 6. Germline assignment: CDR1 SGHRS and CDR2 YFSETQ. CDR3 nucleotide sequence: TGCGCCAGCAGCCCCCGGGACAGAGCCTACGAGCAGTACTTC. Its protein is CASSPRDRAYEQYF.

The chain links TRBV7-2 to TRBJ1-3; 10 bases align to TRBD1. The V gene end was trimmed by 3 bases and the J gene end by 4 bases; junction bases not matched to a gene: 3. From germline, CDR1 is SGHTA and CDR2 FQGNSA. The CDR3 runs 15 residues. The CDR3 nucleotides read TGTGCCAGCAGCTTGGGACAGGGGACGGGAAACACCATATATTTT. Translating gives CASSLGQGTGNTIYF. Full variable domain (rest looked up from reference TRBV7-2 and TRBJ1-3): GAGVSQSPSNKVTEKGKDVELRCDPISGHTALYWYRQSLGQGLEFLIYFQGNSAPDKSGLPSDRFSAERTGGSVSTLTIQRTQQEDSAVYLCASSLGQGTGNTIYFGEGSWLTVV.

This chain links TRBV6-5 with TRBJ2-2; 7 positions agree with TRBD1. Germline V gives CDR1 MNHEY, CDR2 SVGAGI. The CDR3 runs 14 residues. The ends lost 7 bases at V and 5 bases at J; junction bases unmatched: 7. CDR3 sequence: CASKPGQSTGELFF. The CDR3 DNA reads TGTGCCAGCAAACCGGGACAGAGTACCGGGGAGCTGTTTTTT.

This clone is a singleton in its sample. V gene TRBV25-1 combines with J gene TRBJ1-1; D might be TRBD1 (5 bases). Germline lookup yields CDR1 MGHDK and CDR2 SYGVNS. V lost 1 base to trimming and J lost 4 bases, with 10 bases between them. The CDR3 spans 14 residues. CDR3: CASSELGVLTEAFF. CDR3 coding DNA: TGTGCCAGCAGTGAATTAGGGGTCCTCACTGAAGCTTTCTTT.

This chain links TRBV9 with TRBJ1-3; D gene unclear. This CDR3 region has 16 residues. V dropped 0 bases and J dropped 0 bases, with 10 bases sitting between them. Germline-derived CDR1 and CDR2 are SGDLS and YYNGEE. The CDR3 region has the DNA TGTGCCAGCAGCGTAGGTTTAGTTGACTCTGGAAACACCATATATTTT. Its translation: CASSVGLVDSGNTIYF. The variable domain in full, with the rest retrieved from reference TRBV9 and TRBJ1-3, is DSGVTQTPKHLITATGQRVTLRCSPRSGDLSVYWYQQSLDQGLQFLIQYYNGEERAKGNILERFSAQQFPDLHSELNLSSLELGDSALYFCASSVGLVDSGNTIYFGEGSWLTVV.

The CDR3 spells CASSLGRAGELFF. The CDR3 DNA is TGTGCCAGCAGCCTTGGGCGGGCCGGGGAGCTGTTTTTT. The chain recombines TRBV6-5 with TRBJ2-2, with D perhaps matching TRBD2 (5 bases). This CDR3 region has 13 residues. The germline V gene has CDR1 MNHEY and CDR2 SVGAGI. V was shortened by 6 bases and J by 6 bases, with 11 bases between the two germline ends.

This chain connects TRBV28 to TRBJ1-5, with unresolved D. Germline assignment: CDR1 MDHEN and CDR2 SYDVKM. The CDR3 runs 15 residues. V dropped 2 bases and J dropped 2 bases, with 10 bases sitting between them. The CDR3 nucleotides are TGTGCCAGCAGTTTAACCCGGGGTGGCAATCAGCCCCAGCATTTT. Translation gives CASSLTRGGNQPQHF.

The table lists this clone with a count of one. The J gene is TRBJ1-1, the V gene TRBV5-4, with D possibly matching TRBD1 (6 bases). This CDR3 has 15 residues. The germline V and J ends were trimmed by 0 bases and 3 bases, with 12 bases remaining between them. Germline assignment: CDR1 SGHNT and CDR2 YYREEE (reference sequence). The CDR3 region has the DNA TGTGCCAGCAGCTTGGACAGGGCGATATACACTGAAGCTTTCTTT. It encodes CASSLDRAIYTEAFF.

This clone is a singleton in its sample. The genes are TRBV28 and TRBJ2-2; 9 bases line up with TRBD1. The junction had 13 bases not matched to a gene; V was cut back by 8 bases and J by 0 bases. Germline assignment: CDR1 MDHEN and CDR2 SYDVKM. CDR3 size: 18 residues. Written as DNA, the CDR3 is TGTGCCAGCCTTCGGACAGGGGTGGGGTCCGCGAACACCGGGGAGCTGTTTTTT. This codes for CASLRTGVGSANTGELFF.

This sequence joins TRBV14 and TRBJ1-1; D uncertain. Trimming cost V 5 bases and J 0 bases, with 7 bases left between them. The CDR3 consists of 13 residues. CDR1 and CDR2 (germline): SGHDN, FVKESK. The CDR3 region is CASSILVNTEAFF. CDR3 DNA sequence: TGTGCCAGCAGCATCTTAGTGAACACTGAAGCTTTCTTT.

Only one count was recorded for this clone. This sequence joins TRBV29-1 and TRBJ1-2; D is undetermined. The V end lost 7 bases, the J end lost 5 bases, and 17 bases lay between the germline ends. The length of the CDR3 is 13 residues. The V gene's germline CDR1 is SQVTM and CDR2 ANQGSEA. The CDR3 DNA reads as TGCAGCGCCGAGAGGGCAAGAGGATATGGCTACACCTTC. Its translation is CSAERARGYGYTF.

This chain connects TRBV29-1 to TRBJ1-2; tentative D call: TRBD1 (5 bases). The CDR3 loop spans 14 amino acids. In germline, CDR1 is SQVTM, CDR2 ANQGSEA. Between the trimmed V and J ends, which lost 4 bases and 5 bases, there was a span of 17 bases. The CDR3 reads CSVGTQGGGYGYTF. CDR3 coding DNA: TGCAGCGTTGGAACTCAGGGAGGAGGGTATGGCTACACCTTC.

The chain joins TRBV11-2 to TRBJ2-7, with D possibly being TRBD1 (6 bases). The CDR3 loop spans 15 amino acids. Trimming stripped 4 bases from V and 4 bases from J, with 17 bases between. Germline V gene lookup returns CDR1 SGHAT and CDR2 FQNNGV. The CDR3: CASSSGLGASYEQYF. In DNA form, the CDR3 reads TGTGCCAGCAGCTCCGGATTGGGGGCTTCGTACGAGCAGTACTTC.

This rearrangement joins TRBV28 to TRBJ1-1; a possible D gene is TRBD1 (6 bases). The germline V and J ends were trimmed by 1 base and 6 bases, with 9 bases remaining between them. The length of the CDR3 is 13 residues. Germline V gene data show CDR1 as MDHEN and CDR2 as SYDVKM. DNA of the CDR3: TGTGCCAGCAGTTTATCGGGGGGCTCTGAAGCTTTCTTT. Translation gives CASSLSGGSEAFF.

This clone was counted a single time. The chain couples TRBV2 to TRBJ1-1, with a weak D call TRBD1 (5 bases). V dropped 5 bases and J dropped 5 bases, with 12 bases sitting between them. CDR1 is SNHLY, CDR2 FYNNEI, per germline. This CDR3 comprises 13 residues. In DNA form, the CDR3 reads TGTGCCAGCAGTCGGGGGAGGGGAACTGAAGCTTTCTTT. Its protein is CASSRGRGTEAFF. Variable domain in full (rest from reference TRBV2 and TRBJ1-1): EPEVTQTPSHQVTQMGQEVILRCVPISNHLYFYWYRQILGQKVEFLVSFYNNEISEKSEIFDDQFSVERPDGSNFTLKIRSTKLEDSAMYFCASSRGRGTEAFFGQGTRLTVV.

With respect to this clone: Other nucleotide sequences from this sample produce the same CDR3. V is TRBV18 and J is TRBJ2-3; 12 bases agree with TRBD2. The trim removed 3 bases at V and 0 bases at J, leaving 1 base unmatched. Looked up from germline, CDR1 is KGHSH and CDR2 is LQKENI. CDR3 length equals 16 residues. CDR3 in amino acids: CASSPGTSGSTDTQYF. For the CDR3, the DNA is TGTGCCAGCTCACCCGGGACTAGCGGGAGCACAGATACGCAGTATTTT.

V and J are TRBV18 and TRBJ1-5; D ambiguous. Germline-derived CDR1 and CDR2 are KGHSH and LQKENI. The V end lost 3 bases, the J end lost 0 bases, and 12 bases lay between the germline ends. The CDR3 totals 16 residues. CDR3 coding DNA: TGTGCCAGCTCACCGACAACCCCTAATAGCAATCAGCCCCAGCATTTT. Its protein is CASSPTTPNSNQPQHF.